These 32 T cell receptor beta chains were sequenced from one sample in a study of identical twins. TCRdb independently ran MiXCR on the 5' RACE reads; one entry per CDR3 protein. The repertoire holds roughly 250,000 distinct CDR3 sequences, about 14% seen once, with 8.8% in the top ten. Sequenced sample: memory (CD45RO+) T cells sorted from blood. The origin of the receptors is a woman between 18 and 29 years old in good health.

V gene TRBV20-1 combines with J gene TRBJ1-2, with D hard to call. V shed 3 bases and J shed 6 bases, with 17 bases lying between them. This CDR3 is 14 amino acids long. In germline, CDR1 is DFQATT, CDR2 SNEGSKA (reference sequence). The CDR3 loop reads CSARSGIELNGYTF. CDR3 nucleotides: TGCAGTGCTAGGTCGGGTATAGAACTTAATGGCTACACCTTC.

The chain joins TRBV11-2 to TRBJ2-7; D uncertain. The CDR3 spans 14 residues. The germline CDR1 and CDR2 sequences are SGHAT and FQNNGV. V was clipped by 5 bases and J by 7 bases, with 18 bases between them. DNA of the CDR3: TGTGCCAGCAGCCACTCAAATTTTATGGGTGAGCAGTACTTC. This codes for CASSHSNFMGEQYF.

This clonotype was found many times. CDR3 amino acids: CASSLYYQPQHF. Written as DNA, the CDR3 is TGTGCCAGCAGCTTATACTATCAGCCCCAGCATTTT. The chain is built from TRBV7-2 and TRBJ1-5; unclear D gene. V was pared by 2 bases and J by 5 bases, with 4 bases between. CDR3 length: 12 residues. Germline assignment: CDR1 SGHTA and CDR2 FQGNSA. Together with reference TRBV7-2 and TRBJ1-5, the CDR3 gives the full variable domain: GAGVSQSPSNKVTEKGKDVELRCDPISGHTALYWYRQSLGQGLEFLIYFQGNSAPDKSGLPSDRFSAERTGGSVSTLTIQRTQQEDSAVYLCASSLYYQPQHFGDGTRLSIL.

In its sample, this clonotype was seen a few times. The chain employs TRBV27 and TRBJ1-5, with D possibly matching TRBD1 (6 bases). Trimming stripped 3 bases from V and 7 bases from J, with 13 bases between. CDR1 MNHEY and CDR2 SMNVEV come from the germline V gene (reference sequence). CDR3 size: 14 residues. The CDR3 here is CASSLGRGAQPQHF. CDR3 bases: TGTGCCAGCAGTTTGGGGCGGGGGGCGCAGCCCCAGCATTTT.

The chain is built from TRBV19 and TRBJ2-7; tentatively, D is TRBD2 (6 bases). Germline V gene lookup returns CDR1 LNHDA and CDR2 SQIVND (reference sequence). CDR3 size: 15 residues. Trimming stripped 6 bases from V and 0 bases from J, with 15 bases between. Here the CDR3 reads CASSGGAPFSYEQYF. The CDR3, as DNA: TGTGCCAGTAGCGGCGGGGCCCCATTCTCCTACGAGCAGTACTTC.

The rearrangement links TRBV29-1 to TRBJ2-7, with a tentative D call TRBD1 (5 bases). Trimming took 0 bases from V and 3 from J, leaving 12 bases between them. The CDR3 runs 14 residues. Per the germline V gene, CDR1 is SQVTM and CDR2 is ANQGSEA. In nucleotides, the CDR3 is TGCAGCGTTGAAGATCAGGGAAGGGGCTACGAGCAGTACTTC. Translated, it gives CSVEDQGRGYEQYF.

The CDR3 DNA sequence: TGTGCTAGTGCTCGGGACACCGGGGAGCTGTTTTTT. Amino acids: CASARDTGELFF. J is TRBJ2-2 and V is TRBV12-5; no reliable D call. Deletions cut 7 bases from V and 3 bases from J, with 6 bases between. The germline CDR1 and CDR2 sequences are LGHNT and FRNRAP. The CDR3 is 12 residues long.

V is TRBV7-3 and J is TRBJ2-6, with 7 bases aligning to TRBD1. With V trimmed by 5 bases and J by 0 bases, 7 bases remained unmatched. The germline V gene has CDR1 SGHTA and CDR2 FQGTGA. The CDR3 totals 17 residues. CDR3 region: CASSLQGTASGANVLTF. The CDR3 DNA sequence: TGTGCCAGCAGCCTTCAAGGGACAGCCTCTGGGGCCAACGTCCTGACTTTC.

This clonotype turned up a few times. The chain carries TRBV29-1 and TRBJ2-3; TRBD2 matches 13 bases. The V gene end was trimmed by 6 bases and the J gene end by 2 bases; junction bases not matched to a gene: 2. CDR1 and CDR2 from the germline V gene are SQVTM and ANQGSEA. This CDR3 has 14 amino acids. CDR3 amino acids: CSVGTSGATDTQYF. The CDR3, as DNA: TGCAGCGTCGGGACTAGCGGGGCCACAGATACGCAGTATTTT.

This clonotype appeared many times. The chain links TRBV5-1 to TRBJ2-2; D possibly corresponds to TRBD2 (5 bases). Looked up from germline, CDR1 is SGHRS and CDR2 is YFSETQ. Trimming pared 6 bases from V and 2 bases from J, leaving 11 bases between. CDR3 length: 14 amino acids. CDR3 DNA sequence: TGCGCCAGCACGGGAACGGTTAACACCGGGGAGCTGTTTTTT. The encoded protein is CASTGTVNTGELFF.

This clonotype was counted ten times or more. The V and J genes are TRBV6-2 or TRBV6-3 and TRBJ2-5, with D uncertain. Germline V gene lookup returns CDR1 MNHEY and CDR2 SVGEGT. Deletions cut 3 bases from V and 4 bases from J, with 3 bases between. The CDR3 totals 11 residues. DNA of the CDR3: TGTGCCAGCAGTTATTCAGAGACCCAGTACTTC. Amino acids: CASSYSETQYF.

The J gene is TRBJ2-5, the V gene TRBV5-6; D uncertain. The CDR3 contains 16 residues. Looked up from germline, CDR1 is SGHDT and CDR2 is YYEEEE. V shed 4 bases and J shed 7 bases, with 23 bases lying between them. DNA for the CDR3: TGTGCCAGCAGCAGCTTTGCGCCTGTATCTCATGCGACCCAGTACTTC. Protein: CASSSFAPVSHATQYF.

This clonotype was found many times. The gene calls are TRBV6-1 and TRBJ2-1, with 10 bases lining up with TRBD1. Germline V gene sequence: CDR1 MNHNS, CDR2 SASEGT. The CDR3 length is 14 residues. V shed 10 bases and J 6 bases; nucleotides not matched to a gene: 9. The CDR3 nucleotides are TGTGCCACCACTCCGGGACAGGGGACCAATGAGCAGTTCTTC. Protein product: CATTPGQGTNEQFF.

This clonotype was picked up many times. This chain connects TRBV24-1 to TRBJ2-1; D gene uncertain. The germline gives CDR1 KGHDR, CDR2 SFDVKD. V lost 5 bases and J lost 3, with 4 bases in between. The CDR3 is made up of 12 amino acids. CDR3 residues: CATSGSYNEQFF. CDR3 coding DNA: TGTGCCACCAGTGGCAGCTACAATGAGCAGTTCTTC.

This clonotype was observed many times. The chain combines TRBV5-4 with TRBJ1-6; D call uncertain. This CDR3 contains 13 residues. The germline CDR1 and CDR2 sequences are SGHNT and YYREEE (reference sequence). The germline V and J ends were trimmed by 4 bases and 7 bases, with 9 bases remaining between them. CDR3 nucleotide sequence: TGTGCCAGCAGCGTAAAGGGCAATTCACCCCTCCACTTT. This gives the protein CASSVKGNSPLHF.

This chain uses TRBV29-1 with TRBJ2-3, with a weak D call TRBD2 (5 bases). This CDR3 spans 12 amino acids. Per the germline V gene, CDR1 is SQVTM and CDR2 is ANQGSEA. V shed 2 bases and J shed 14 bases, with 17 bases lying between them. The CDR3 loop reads CSVEKGRDIVYF. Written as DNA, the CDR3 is TGCAGCGTTGAAAAGGGCCGGGATATTGTGTATTTT.

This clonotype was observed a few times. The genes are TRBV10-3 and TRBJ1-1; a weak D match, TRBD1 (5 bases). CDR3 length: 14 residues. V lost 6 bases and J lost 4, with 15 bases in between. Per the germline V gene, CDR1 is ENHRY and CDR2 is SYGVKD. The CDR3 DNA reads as TGTGCCATCAGGTCGGGGGATGGGAGCACTGAAGCTTTCTTT. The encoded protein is CAIRSGDGSTEAFF.

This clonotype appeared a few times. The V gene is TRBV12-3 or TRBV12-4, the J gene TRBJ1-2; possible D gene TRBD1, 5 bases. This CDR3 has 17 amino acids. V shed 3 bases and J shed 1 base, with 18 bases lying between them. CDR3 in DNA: TGTGCCAGCAGTTTCGTGTTGGGGACTGGACTTAACTATGGCTACACCTTC. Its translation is CASSFVLGTGLNYGYTF.

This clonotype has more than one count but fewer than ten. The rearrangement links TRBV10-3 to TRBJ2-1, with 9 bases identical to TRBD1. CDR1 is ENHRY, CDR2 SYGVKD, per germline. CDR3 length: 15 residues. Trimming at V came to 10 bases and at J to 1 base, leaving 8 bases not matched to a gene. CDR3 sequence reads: CASYPGQGSYNEQFF. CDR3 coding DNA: TGTGCCAGCTACCCGGGACAGGGATCCTACAATGAGCAGTTCTTC.

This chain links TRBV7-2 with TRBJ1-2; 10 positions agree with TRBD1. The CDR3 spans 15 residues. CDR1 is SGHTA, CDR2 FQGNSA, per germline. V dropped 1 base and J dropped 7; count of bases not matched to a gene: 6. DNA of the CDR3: TGTGCCAGCAGCTTAGTAATGGGACAGGGGAGTGGCTACACCTTC. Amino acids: CASSLVMGQGSGYTF.

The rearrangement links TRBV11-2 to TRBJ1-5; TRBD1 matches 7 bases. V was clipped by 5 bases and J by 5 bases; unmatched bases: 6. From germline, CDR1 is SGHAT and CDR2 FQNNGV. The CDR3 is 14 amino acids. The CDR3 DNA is TGTGCCAGCAGCCTTTACAGGGGTGATCAGCCCCAGCATTTT. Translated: CASSLYRGDQPQHF.

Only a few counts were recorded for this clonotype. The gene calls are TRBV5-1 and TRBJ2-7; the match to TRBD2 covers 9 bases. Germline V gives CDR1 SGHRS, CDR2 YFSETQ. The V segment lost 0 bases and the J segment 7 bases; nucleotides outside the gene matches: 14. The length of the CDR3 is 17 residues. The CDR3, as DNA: TGCGCCAGCAGCTTGGTGGCCTCTGGGACTAGCATTGGGGAGCAGTACTTC. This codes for CASSLVASGTSIGEQYF.

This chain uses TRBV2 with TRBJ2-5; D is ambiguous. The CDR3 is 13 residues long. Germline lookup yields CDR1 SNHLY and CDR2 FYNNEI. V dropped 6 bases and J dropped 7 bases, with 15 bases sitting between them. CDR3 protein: CASSADRLRTQYF. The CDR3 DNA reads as TGTGCCAGCAGCGCCGACCGGCTAAGGACCCAGTACTTC.

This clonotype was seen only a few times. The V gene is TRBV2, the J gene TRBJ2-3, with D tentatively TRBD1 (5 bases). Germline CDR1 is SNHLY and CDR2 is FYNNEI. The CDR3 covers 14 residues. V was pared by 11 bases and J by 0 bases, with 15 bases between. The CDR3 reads CALGVGSSTDTQYF. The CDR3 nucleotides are TGTGCCTTAGGGGTCGGAAGTAGCACAGATACGCAGTATTTT. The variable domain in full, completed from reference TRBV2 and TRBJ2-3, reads EPEVTQTPSHQVTQMGQEVILRCVPISNHLYFYWYRQILGQKVEFLVSFYNNEISEKSEIFDDQFSVERPDGSNFTLKIRSTKLEDSAMYFCALGVGSSTDTQYFGPGTRLTVL.

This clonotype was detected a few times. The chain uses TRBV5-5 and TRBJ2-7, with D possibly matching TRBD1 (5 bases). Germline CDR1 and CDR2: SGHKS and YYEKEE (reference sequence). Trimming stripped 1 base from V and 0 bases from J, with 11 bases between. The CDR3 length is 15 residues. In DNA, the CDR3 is TGTGCCAGCAGCTTGCAGGGTGGGGCCTCCTACGAGCAGTACTTC. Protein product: CASSLQGGASYEQYF.

The DNA for the CDR3 is TGTGCCACCAGCAGAGATTGGGCGGGGGGGACAGATACGCAGTATTTT. Amino acid sequence: CATSRDWAGGTDTQYF. This chain joins TRBV15 and TRBJ2-3; 9 bases are a match to TRBD2. The germline gives CDR1 LNHNV, CDR2 YYDKDF (reference sequence). There are 16 residues in the CDR3. The J segment lost 3 bases and the V segment lost 0 bases, leaving 4 bases of the junction unmatched.

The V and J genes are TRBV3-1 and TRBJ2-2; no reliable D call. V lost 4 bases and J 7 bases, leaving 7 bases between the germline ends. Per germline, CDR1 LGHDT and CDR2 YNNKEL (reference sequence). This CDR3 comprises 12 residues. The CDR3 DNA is TGTGCCAGCAGCCCATTGGGCGGGGAGCTGTTTTTT. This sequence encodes CASSPLGGELFF.

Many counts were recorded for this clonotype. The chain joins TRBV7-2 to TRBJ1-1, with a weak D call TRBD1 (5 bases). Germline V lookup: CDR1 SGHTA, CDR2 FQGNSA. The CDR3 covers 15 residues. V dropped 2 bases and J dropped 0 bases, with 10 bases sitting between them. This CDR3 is CASSLKGALNTEAFF. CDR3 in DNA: TGTGCCAGCAGCTTAAAAGGGGCCCTGAACACTGAAGCTTTCTTT.

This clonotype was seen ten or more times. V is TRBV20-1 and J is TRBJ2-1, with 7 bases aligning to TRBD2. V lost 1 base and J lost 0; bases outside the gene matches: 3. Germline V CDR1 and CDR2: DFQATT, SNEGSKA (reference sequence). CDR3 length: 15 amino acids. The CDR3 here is CSARVGGGSYNEQFF. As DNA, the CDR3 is TGCAGTGCTAGAGTTGGCGGGGGCTCCTACAATGAGCAGTTCTTC.

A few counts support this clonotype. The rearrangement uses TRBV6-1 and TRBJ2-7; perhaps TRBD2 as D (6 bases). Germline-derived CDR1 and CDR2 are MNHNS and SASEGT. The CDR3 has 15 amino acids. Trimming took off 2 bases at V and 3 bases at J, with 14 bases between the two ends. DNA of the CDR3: TGTGCCAGCAGTGAACTCGGGGGTAAGGGCTACGAGCAGTACTTC. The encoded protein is CASSELGGKGYEQYF.

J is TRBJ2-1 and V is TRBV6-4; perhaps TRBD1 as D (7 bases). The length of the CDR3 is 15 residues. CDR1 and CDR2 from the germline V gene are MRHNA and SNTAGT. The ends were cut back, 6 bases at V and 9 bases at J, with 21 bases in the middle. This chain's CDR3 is CASSSQGQPGSEQFF. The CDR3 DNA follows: TGTGCCAGCAGCAGCCAGGGACAGCCCGGGAGTGAGCAGTTCTTC.

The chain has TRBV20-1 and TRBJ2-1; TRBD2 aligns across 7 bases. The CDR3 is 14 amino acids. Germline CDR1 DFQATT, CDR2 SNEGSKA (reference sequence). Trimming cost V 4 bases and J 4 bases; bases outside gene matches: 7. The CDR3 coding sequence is TGCAGTGCTAATGGGCGGGAGAGATACAATGAGCAGTTCTTC. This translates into CSANGRERYNEQFF.